The present T cell receptor beta chain was sequenced within a study of blood T cells in healthy people across ages. Findings and limits, study-wide: Among long-lived donors, naive CD4+ cells were more numerous and diversity higher than in aged donors. PBMCs were not sorted, which prevented a conclusive comparison of naive versus antigen-experienced cells.

About this clonotype: Its specificity is unknown.

Trimming cost V 2 bases and J 7 bases, with 5 bases left between them. The germline V gene encodes CDR1 MNHEY and CDR2 SVGEGT. The CDR3 is made up of 11 amino acids. A sample-barcoded 5' primer and a J-beta primer mix were used in a second PCR of roughly 7 to 11 cycles. Tagging of each cDNA molecule was performed by a template-switch adaptor with 12 random nucleotides. One entry per CDR3 protein, called by TCRdb with MiXCR from the 5' RACE reads. The data contain a few hundred thousand distinct CDR3 sequences, 27% of them singletons. The sample consisted of blood. The TCR sequence derives from a woman between 70 and 85 years old in good health. V is TRBV6-2 or TRBV6-3 and J is TRBJ1-1; D not certain. Here the CDR3 DNA reads TGTGCCAGCAGTTACAGGTATGAAGCTTTCTTT. Protein: CASSYRYEAFF.